This T cell receptor beta chain stems from a study of T cells in Graves' hyperthyroidism and ophthalmopathy. Trimming at V came to 7 bases and at J to 7 bases, leaving 13 bases not matched to a gene. The length of the CDR3 is 15 residues. Germline V gene sequence: CDR1 MDHEN, CDR2 SYDVKM. The TCR beta CDR3 regions underwent amplification using RNA transcripts as the source. With the HTBI primer set, the TCR CDR3 went through a first round of RT-PCR. TCRdb re-analysed the multiplex PCR reads in MiXCR, keeping a single row per CDR3 protein. The sample has under 350,000 distinct CDR3 sequences, over 15% seen once.

The receptor was isolated from a woman aged 55-69 years with Graves' ophthalmopathy. The sequenced sample consisted of blood. J is TRBJ2-1 and V is TRBV28, with 7 positions matching TRBD1. This CDR3 is CASNPDRVIRNEQFF. CDR3 nucleotide sequence: TGTGCCAGCAATCCTGACAGGGTAATTAGAAATGAGCAGTTCTTC.